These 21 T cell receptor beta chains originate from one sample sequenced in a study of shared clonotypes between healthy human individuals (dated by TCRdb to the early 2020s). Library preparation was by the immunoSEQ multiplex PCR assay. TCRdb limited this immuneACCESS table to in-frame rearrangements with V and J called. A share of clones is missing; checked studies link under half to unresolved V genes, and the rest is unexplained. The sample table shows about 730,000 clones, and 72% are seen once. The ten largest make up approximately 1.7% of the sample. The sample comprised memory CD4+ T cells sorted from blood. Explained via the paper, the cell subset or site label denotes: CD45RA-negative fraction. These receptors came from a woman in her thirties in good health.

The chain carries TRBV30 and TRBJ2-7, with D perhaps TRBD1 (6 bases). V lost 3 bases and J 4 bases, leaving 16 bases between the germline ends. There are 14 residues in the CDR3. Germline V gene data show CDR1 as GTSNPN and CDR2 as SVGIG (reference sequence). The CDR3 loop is CAWRPGTNSYEQYF. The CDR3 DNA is TGTGCCTGGAGACCCGGGACAAACTCTTACGAGCAGTACTTC.

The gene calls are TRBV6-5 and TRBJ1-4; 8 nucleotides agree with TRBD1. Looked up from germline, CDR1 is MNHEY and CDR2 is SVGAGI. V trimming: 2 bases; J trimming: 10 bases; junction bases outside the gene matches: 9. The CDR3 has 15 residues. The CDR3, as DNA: TGTGCCAGCAGTTACAACTCAGACAGGGGTGGAAAACTGTTTTTT. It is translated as CASSYNSDRGGKLFF.

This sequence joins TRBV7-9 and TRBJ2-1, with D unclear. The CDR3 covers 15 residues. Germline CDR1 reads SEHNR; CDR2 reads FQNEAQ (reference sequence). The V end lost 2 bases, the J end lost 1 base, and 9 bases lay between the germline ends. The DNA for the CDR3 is TGTGCCAGCAGCTTAAAAGGGCCGTCCTACAATGAGCAGTTCTTC. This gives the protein CASSLKGPSYNEQFF.

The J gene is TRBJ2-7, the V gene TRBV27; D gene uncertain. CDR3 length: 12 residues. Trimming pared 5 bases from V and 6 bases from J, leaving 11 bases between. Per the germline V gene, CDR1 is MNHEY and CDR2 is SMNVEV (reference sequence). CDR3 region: CASSQPWGEQYF. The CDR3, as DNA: TGTGCCAGCAGTCAGCCCTGGGGCGAGCAGTACTTC.

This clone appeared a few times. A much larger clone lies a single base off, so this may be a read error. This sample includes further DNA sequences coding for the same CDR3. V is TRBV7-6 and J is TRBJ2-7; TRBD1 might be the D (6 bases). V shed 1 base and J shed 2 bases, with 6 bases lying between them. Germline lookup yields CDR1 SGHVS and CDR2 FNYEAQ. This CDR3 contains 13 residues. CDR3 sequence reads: CASSLGTAYEQYF. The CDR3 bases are TGTGCCAGCAGCTTAGGGACAGCCTACGAGCAGTACTTC.

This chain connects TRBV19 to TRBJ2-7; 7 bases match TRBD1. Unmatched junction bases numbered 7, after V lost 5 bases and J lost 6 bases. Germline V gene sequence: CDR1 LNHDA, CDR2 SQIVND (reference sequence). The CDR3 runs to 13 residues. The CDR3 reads CASSRQGQGEQYF. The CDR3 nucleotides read TGTGCCAGTAGTCGACAGGGACAAGGCGAGCAGTACTTC.

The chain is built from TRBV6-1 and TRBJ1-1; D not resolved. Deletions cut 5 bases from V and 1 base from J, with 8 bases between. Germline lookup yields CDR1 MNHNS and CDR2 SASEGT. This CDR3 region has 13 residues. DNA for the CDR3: TGTGCCAGCAGTAGGGTGGAGAACACTGAAGCTTTCTTT. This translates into CASSRVENTEAFF.

The CDR3 DNA reads TGTGCCAGCAGCGCTGCTCTACTAGCGGGATCTTCGGGCGGGGAGCTGTTTTTT. This gives the protein CASSAALLAGSSGGELFF. This sequence joins TRBV9 and TRBJ2-2; 10 nucleotides agree with TRBD2. The V and J ends lost 3 bases and 7 bases, in that order; junction bases with no gene match: 15. Germline V lookup: CDR1 SGDLS, CDR2 YYNGEE. This CDR3 comprises 18 residues.

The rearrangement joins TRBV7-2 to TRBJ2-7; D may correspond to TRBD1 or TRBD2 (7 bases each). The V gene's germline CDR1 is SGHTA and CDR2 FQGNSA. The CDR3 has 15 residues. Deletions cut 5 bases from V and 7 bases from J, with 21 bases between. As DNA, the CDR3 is TGTGCCAGCAGCCCAGGGGGGGGGTTTTCGCGAGAGCAGTACTTC. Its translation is CASSPGGGFSREQYF.

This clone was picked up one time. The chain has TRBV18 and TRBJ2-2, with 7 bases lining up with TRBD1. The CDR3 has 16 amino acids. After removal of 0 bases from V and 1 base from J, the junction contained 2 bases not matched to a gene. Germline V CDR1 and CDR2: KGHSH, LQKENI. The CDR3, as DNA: TGTGCCAGCTCACCACCGGGACAGAAGAACACCGGGGAGCTGTTTTTT. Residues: CASSPPGQKNTGELFF.

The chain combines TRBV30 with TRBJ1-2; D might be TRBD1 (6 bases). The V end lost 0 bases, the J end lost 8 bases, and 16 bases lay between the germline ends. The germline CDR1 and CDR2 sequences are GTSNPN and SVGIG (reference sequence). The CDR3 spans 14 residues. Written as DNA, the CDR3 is TGTGCCTGGAGTGTACAGGGAGGGGGTTGGGGCTACACCTTC. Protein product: CAWSVQGGGWGYTF.

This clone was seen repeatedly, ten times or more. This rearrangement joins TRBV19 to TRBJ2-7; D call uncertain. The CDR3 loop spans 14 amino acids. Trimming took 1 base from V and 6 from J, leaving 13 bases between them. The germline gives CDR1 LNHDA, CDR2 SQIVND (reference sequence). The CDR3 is CASSIGGVALEQYF. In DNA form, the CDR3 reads TGTGCCAGTAGTATAGGAGGAGTCGCCCTCGAGCAGTACTTC.

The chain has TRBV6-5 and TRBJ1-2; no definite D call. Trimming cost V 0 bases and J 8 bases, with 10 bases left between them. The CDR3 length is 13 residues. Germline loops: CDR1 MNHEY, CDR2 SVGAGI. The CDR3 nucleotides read TGTGCCAGCAGTTACTCGAAAGGAGGGGGCTACACCTTC. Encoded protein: CASSYSKGGGYTF.

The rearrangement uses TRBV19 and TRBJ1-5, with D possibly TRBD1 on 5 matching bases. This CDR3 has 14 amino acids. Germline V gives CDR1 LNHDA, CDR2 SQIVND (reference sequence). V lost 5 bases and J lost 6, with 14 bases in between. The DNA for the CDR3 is TGTGCCAGTAGTCCGGACATGGACTTTCAGCCCCAGCATTTT. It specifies CASSPDMDFQPQHF.

CDR3 in amino acids: CASSQDPGVGYGYTF. The CDR3 coding sequence is TGCGCCAGCAGCCAAGATCCGGGGGTGGGGTATGGCTACACCTTC. The gene calls are TRBV4-1 and TRBJ1-2; a possible D gene is TRBD1 (5 bases). The germline V gene encodes CDR1 MGHRA and CDR2 YSYEKL. The germline V and J ends were trimmed by 0 bases and 5 bases, with 13 bases remaining between them. This CDR3 spans 15 amino acids.

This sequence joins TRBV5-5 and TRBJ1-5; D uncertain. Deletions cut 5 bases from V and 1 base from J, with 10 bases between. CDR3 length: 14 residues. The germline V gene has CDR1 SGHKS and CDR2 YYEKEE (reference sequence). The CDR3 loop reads CASSFFDSNQPQHF. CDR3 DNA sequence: TGTGCCAGCAGTTTCTTCGACAGCAATCAGCCCCAGCATTTT.

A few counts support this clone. The CDR3, as DNA: TGTGCCAGCAGTCCCCCGGGACGCCTGATCCCGTTCTTC. It yields the protein CASSPPGRLIPFF. The V gene is TRBV27, the J gene TRBJ2-1; D tentatively fits TRBD1 or TRBD2 (5 bases each). The CDR3 loop spans 13 amino acids. The V gene's germline CDR1 is MNHEY and CDR2 SMNVEV (reference sequence). V dropped 5 bases and J dropped 15 bases, with 20 bases sitting between them.

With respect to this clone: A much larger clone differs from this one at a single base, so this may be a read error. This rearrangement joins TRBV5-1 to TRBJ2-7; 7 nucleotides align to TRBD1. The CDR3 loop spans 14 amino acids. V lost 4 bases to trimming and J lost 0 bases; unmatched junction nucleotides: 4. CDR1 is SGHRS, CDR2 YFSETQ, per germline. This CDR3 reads CASSMGDSSYEQYF. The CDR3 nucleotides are TGCGCCAGCAGCATGGGGGACAGCTCCTACGAGCAGTACTTC.

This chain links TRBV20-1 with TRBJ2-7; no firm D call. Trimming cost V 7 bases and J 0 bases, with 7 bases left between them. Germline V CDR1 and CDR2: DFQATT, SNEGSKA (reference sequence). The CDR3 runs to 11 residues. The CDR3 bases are TGCAGTGGGGTTAGCTCCTACGAGCAGTACTTC. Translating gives CSGVSSYEQYF.

The CDR3 nucleotides are TGCGCCAGCAGCCAATTCCACCGACTAGCGGCTCGGAACGAGCAGTACTTC. Translation gives CASSQFHRLAARNEQYF. The chain recombines TRBV4-1 with TRBJ2-7; 9 bases are a match to TRBD2. V trimming: 2 bases; J trimming: 5 bases; junction bases outside the gene matches: 13. The CDR3 totals 17 residues. Germline V gives CDR1 MGHRA, CDR2 YSYEKL.

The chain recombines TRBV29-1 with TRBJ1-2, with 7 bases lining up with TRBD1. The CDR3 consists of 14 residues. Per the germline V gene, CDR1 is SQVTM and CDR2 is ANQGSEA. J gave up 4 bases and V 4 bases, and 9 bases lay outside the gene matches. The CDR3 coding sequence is TGCAGCGTTGGACAGGGTCCAGAGAGCTATGGCTACACCTTC. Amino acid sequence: CSVGQGPESYGYTF.